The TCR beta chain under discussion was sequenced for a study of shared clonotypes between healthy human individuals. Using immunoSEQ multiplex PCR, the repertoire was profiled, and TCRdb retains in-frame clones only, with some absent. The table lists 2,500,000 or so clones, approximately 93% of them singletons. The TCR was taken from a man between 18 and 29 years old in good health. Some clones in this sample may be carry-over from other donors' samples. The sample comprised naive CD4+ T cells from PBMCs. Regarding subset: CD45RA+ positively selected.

CDR3 protein: CASSIQGAYTEAFF. DNA for the CDR3: TGTGCCAGTAGTATCCAGGGGGCGTACACTGAAGCTTTCTTT. J is TRBJ1-1 and V is TRBV19; 8 positions match TRBD1. Germline lookup yields CDR1 LNHDA and CDR2 SQIVND (reference sequence). CDR3 length: 14 residues. J was trimmed by 3 bases and V by 3 bases; bases with no gene match: 3.